The 25 T cell receptor beta chains below all came from one sample that was sequenced in a study of T cell responses to AZD1222 COVID-19 vaccine. Assay used: immunoSEQ multiplex PCR; TCRdb lists only in-frame clones, some missing. The sample has approximately 82,000 clones, around 84% seen once. Sequencing was performed on peripheral blood, taken on day 0 of AZD1222 vaccination. The receptors derive from an adult in good health.

This clone has a single count. The genes are TRBV6-5 and TRBJ2-7; no clear D. Germline V gene data show CDR1 as MNHEY and CDR2 as SVGAGI. V was cut by 0 bases and J by 2 bases, with 11 bases left in between. This CDR3 region has 15 residues. The CDR3 DNA sequence: TGTGCCAGCAGTTACTCACGGCAGTCCGCCTACGAGCAGTACTTC. Its translation is CASSYSRQSAYEQYF.

The chain is built from TRBV30 and TRBJ1-3; 10 bases fit TRBD1. V lost 4 bases and J lost 3; bases outside the gene matches: 6. Germline loops: CDR1 GTSNPN, CDR2 SVGIG (reference sequence). The CDR3 loop spans 15 amino acids. CDR3 DNA: TGTGCCTGGAACCCGGGACAGGGGTTTGGAAACACCATATATTTT. It specifies CAWNPGQGFGNTIYF.

The V and J genes are TRBV27 and TRBJ1-5; D is uncertain. Trimming left V 3 bases short and J 5 bases short, with 8 bases between. The CDR3 is 13 amino acids. Per germline, CDR1 MNHEY and CDR2 SMNVEV (reference sequence). CDR3 protein: CASSLRRHQPQHF. The CDR3, as DNA: TGTGCCAGCAGTTTGAGGCGCCATCAGCCCCAGCATTTT.

The chain employs TRBV7-9 and TRBJ2-3, with D possibly being TRBD1 or TRBD2 (6 bases each). Per germline, CDR1 SEHNR and CDR2 FQNEAQ (reference sequence). The V end lost 3 bases, the J end lost 4 bases, and 8 bases lay between the germline ends. The CDR3 runs to 13 residues. The CDR3 protein is CASSLEGADTQYF. The CDR3 DNA reads TGTGCCAGCAGCTTGGAGGGGGCAGATACGCAGTATTTT.

The chain employs TRBV19 and TRBJ1-1, with 7 bases fitting TRBD1. Losses at the gene ends were 7 bases for V and 3 bases for J; bases not matched to a gene: 17. CDR3 length equals 17 residues. Germline loops: CDR1 LNHDA, CDR2 SQIVND (reference sequence). Here the CDR3 reads CASTPETGTRVYTEAFF. The CDR3 coding sequence is TGTGCCAGTACCCCGGAGACAGGGACGCGGGTGTACACTGAAGCTTTCTTT.

The genes are TRBV5-6 and TRBJ2-7; no definite D call. The CDR3 runs 12 residues. The germline CDR1 and CDR2 sequences are SGHDT and YYEEEE. Deletions cut 1 base from V and 7 bases from J, with 9 bases between. The CDR3 protein is CASSLSGREQYF. CDR3 coding DNA: TGTGCCAGCAGCTTGTCGGGTCGTGAGCAGTACTTC.

J is TRBJ2-2 and V is TRBV7-3; 9 bases map to TRBD2. The CDR3 runs to 18 residues. Losses at the gene ends were 1 base for V and 1 base for J; bases not matched to a gene: 7. CDR1 SGHTA and CDR2 FQGTGA come from the germline V gene. The CDR3 loop is CASSLRGTSYENTGELFF. CDR3 DNA sequence: TGTGCCAGCAGCTTAAGGGGGACTAGCTATGAGAACACCGGGGAGCTGTTTTTT.

J is TRBJ2-2 and V is TRBV27; 7 nucleotides line up with TRBD2. The CDR3 covers 17 residues. J was trimmed by 0 bases and V by 4 bases; bases with no gene match: 8. Germline V lookup: CDR1 MNHEY, CDR2 SMNVEV (reference sequence). CDR3 protein: CASSWAAGEANTGELFF. The CDR3 DNA reads TGTGCCAGCAGTTGGGCCGCGGGGGAGGCGAACACCGGGGAGCTGTTTTTT.

The chain employs TRBV3-1 (or the pseudogene TRBV3-2) and TRBJ2-7, with 9 bases fitting TRBD1. The CDR3 covers 14 residues. Germline V gives CDR1 LGHDT, CDR2 YNNKEL (reference sequence). V was clipped by 4 bases and J by 4 bases; unmatched bases: 5. The DNA for the CDR3 is TGTGCCAGCAGCCGCCGGACAGGGGATTACGAGCAGTACTTC. Encoded protein: CASSRRTGDYEQYF.

The chain combines TRBV4-3 with TRBJ2-7, with TRBD1 matching over 9 bases. Unmatched junction bases numbered 5, after V lost 2 bases and J lost 3 bases. The CDR3 length is 15 residues. Germline values: CDR1 LGHNA, CDR2 YSLEER. The DNA for the CDR3 is TGCGCCAGCAGCCAATCCCACAGGGGGCGCTACGAGCAGTACTTC. Its protein is CASSQSHRGRYEQYF.

The rearrangement joins TRBV4-1 to TRBJ1-1; the D is unclear. CDR1 MGHRA and CDR2 YSYEKL come from the germline V gene. Between the trimmed V and J ends, which lost 0 bases and 0 bases, there was a span of 8 bases. This CDR3 has 15 amino acids. The CDR3 protein is CASSQDLGMNTEAFF. In nucleotides, the CDR3 is TGCGCCAGCAGCCAAGATCTCGGGATGAACACTGAAGCTTTCTTT.

This chain links TRBV7-2 with TRBJ2-3; 10 bases align to TRBD2. CDR1 and CDR2 from the germline V gene are SGHTA and FQGNSA. V lost 9 bases and J lost 6; bases outside the gene matches: 15. The CDR3 has 16 residues. This chain's CDR3 is CARGGISGGTGDTQYF. The CDR3 DNA follows: TGTGCCAGGGGTGGAATTAGCGGGGGGACCGGTGATACGCAGTATTTT.

This clone appeared once. The chain's CDR3 is CASSQGGAPETQYF. CDR3 coding DNA: TGTGCCAGCAGCCAAGGAGGGGCCCCAGAGACCCAGTACTTC. V gene TRBV14 combines with J gene TRBJ2-5; tentatively, D is TRBD1 or TRBD2 (5 bases each). Per the germline V gene, CDR1 is SGHDN and CDR2 is FVKESK. This CDR3 has 14 amino acids. V was clipped by 1 base and J by 4 bases, with 10 bases between them.

About this clone: This specimen includes other DNA sequences encoding the same CDR3. The chain uses TRBV7-3 and TRBJ2-2, with 7 bases matching TRBD2. Germline V gene sequence: CDR1 SGHTA, CDR2 FQGTGA. Unmatched junction bases numbered 4, after V lost 6 bases and J lost 0 bases. The CDR3 runs 15 residues. CDR3: CASSPSGPNTGELFF. CDR3 coding DNA: TGTGCCAGCAGTCCTAGCGGACCGAACACCGGGGAGCTGTTTTTT.

The chain recombines TRBV12-3 or TRBV12-4 with TRBJ1-2; TRBD1 matches at 10 bases. V lost 6 bases and J lost 5; bases outside the gene matches: 3. The CDR3 has 13 residues. The CDR3 sequence: CASRAGQGYGYTF. CDR3 DNA sequence: TGTGCCAGCAGAGCGGGACAGGGGTATGGCTACACCTTC.

The V and J genes are TRBV5-6 and TRBJ1-5; possible D gene TRBD1, 6 bases. V lost 2 bases to trimming and J lost 6 bases, with 15 bases between them. The length of the CDR3 is 15 residues. Germline assignment: CDR1 SGHDT and CDR2 YYEEEE. CDR3 sequence: CASSFTGRGVQPQHF. CDR3 bases: TGTGCCAGCAGCTTTACAGGGAGGGGAGTTCAGCCCCAGCATTTT.

The rearrangement links TRBV6-2 or TRBV6-3 to TRBJ1-1; unclear D gene. The V end lost 4 bases, the J end lost 6 bases, and 12 bases lay between the germline ends. Germline CDR1 is MNHEY and CDR2 is SVGEGT. This CDR3 has 13 amino acids. The DNA for the CDR3 is TGTGCCAGCAGTTGGTACGGGGTCGCTGAAGCTTTCTTT. Protein: CASSWYGVAEAFF.

The V call is TRBV6-6, the J call TRBJ2-1, with a possible D match to TRBD2 (5 bases). The CDR3 runs to 12 residues. CDR1 is MNHNY and CDR2 is SVGAGI in the germline V gene (reference sequence). V lost 8 bases to trimming and J lost 10 bases, with 15 bases between them. CDR3 amino acids: CASHKGRGEQFF. Here the CDR3 DNA reads TGTGCCAGCCACAAGGGCAGAGGGGAGCAGTTCTTC.

CDR3 DNA: TGTGCCAGCAGTTCCGCGGGGGGAGGGCTCAATGAGCAGTTCTTC. Protein sequence: CASSSAGGGLNEQFF. The rearrangement links TRBV7-2 to TRBJ2-1, with TRBD2 identical over 8 bases. The germline V gene has CDR1 SGHTA and CDR2 FQGNSA. The CDR3 spans 15 residues. V was pared by 6 bases and J by 6 bases, with 10 bases of the junction left unmatched. The full variable domain, in which reference TRBV7-2 and TRBJ2-1 provide the parts outside the CDR3, is GAGVSQSPSNKVTEKGKDVELRCDPISGHTALYWYRQSLGQGLEFLIYFQGNSAPDKSGLPSDRFSAERTGGSVSTLTIQRTQQEDSAVYLCASSSAGGGLNEQFFGPGTRLTVL.

The V call is TRBV4-3, the J call TRBJ1-2; D gene unclear. The CDR3 runs 16 residues. Germline lookup yields CDR1 LGHNA and CDR2 YSLEER. V was shortened by 0 bases and J by 8 bases, with 19 bases between the two germline ends. For the CDR3, the DNA is TGCGCCAGCAGCCAAGATCTCCCAGGAACCTCGGGGGGCTACACCTTC. Protein product: CASSQDLPGTSGGYTF.

V gene TRBV11-1 combines with J gene TRBJ1-6; perhaps TRBD1 as D (5 bases). From germline, CDR1 is SGHAT and CDR2 FQDESV (reference sequence). The CDR3 extends over 13 amino acids. Between the trimmed V and J ends, which lost 0 bases and 8 bases, there was a span of 5 bases. CDR3 sequence: CASSLAGDSPLHF. Here the CDR3 DNA reads TGTGCCAGCAGCTTAGCAGGGGATTCACCCCTCCACTTT.

The count of this clone is one. V gene TRBV19 combines with J gene TRBJ1-4; 10 bases fit TRBD1. The CDR3 has 16 residues. CDR1 and CDR2 (germline): LNHDA, SQIVND (reference sequence). The trim removed 3 bases at V and 6 bases at J, leaving 7 bases unmatched. The CDR3 sequence is CASSMWGDRGDEKLFF. The DNA of the CDR3 is TGTGCCAGTAGTATGTGGGGGGACAGGGGAGATGAAAAACTGTTTTTT.

This clone came up once. No DNA is shown, since the ends of the CDR3 on it are uncertain; the CDR3 is the one TCRdb lists. The genes are TRBV7-2 and TRBJ2-7; TRBD2 was called by the table and not checked on the DNA. With termini counted, the CDR3 has 12 amino acids. Germline CDR1 reads SGHTA; CDR2 reads FQGNSA. This CDR3 reads CASSFGPGEQYF.

The chain employs TRBV10-2 and TRBJ2-7; TRBD2 might be the D (6 bases). The CDR3 is made up of 16 amino acids. Germline CDR1 WSHSY, CDR2 SAAADI. Between the trimmed V and J ends, which lost 5 bases and 3 bases, there was a span of 20 bases. The CDR3 DNA reads as TGCGCCAGCAGTCCCCCTATGGGACTGGGCCTCTACGAGCAGTACTTC. The encoded protein is CASSPPMGLGLYEQYF.

J is TRBJ1-4 and V is TRBV5-1; D unresolved. This CDR3 region has 14 residues. Germline V lookup: CDR1 SGHRS, CDR2 YFSETQ. Trimming cost V 6 bases and J 4 bases, with 13 bases left between them. In DNA form, the CDR3 reads TGCGCCAGCAATCCGCGGACGTTTAATGAAAAACTGTTTTTT. Translation: CASNPRTFNEKLFF.